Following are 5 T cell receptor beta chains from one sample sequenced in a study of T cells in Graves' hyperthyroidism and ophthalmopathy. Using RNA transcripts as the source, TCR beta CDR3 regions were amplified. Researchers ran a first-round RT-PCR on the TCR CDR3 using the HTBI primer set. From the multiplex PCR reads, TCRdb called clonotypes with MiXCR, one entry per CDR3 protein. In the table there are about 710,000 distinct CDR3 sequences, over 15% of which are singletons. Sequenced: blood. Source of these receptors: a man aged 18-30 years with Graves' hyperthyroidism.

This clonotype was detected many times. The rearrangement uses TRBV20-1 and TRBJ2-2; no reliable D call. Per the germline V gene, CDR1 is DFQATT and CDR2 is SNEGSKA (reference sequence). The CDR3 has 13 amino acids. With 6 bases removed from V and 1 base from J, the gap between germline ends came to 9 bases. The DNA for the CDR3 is TGCAGTGCCCCCCACGTGAACACCGGGGAGCTGTTTTTT. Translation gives CSAPHVNTGELFF.

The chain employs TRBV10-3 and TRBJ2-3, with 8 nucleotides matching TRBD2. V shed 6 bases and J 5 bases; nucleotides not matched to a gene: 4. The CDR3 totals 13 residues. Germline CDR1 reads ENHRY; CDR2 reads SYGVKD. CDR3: CAISLGGEDTQYF. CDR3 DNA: TGTGCCATCAGCCTCGGGGGGGAAGATACGCAGTATTTT.

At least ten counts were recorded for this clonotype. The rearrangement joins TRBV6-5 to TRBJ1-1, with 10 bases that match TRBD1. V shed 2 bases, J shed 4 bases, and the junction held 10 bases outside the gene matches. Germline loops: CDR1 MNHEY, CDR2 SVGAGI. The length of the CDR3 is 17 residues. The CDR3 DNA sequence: TGTGCCAGCAGTTACCCTAGGACAGGGGGAGAGAGCACTGAAGCTTTCTTT. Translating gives CASSYPRTGGESTEAFF.

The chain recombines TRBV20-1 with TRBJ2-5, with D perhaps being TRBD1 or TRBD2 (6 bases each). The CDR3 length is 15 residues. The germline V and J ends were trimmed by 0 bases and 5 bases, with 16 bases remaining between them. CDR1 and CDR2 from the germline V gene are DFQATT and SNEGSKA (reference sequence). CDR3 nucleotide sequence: TGCAGTGCTAGAGATTCAAGGGGGGCGCGGGAGACCCAGTACTTC. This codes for CSARDSRGARETQYF.

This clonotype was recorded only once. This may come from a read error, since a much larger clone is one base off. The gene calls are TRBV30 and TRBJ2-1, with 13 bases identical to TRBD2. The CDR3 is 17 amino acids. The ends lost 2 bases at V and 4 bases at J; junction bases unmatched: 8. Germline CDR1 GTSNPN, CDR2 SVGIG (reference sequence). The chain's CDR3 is CAWSPNGLAGAYNEQFF. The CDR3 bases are TGTGCCTGGAGTCCCAACGGACTAGCGGGAGCGTACAATGAGCAGTTCTTC.